This T cell receptor (beta chain) originates from a study of technical replicates of blood from a few donors. Clones were sequenced by immunoSEQ multiplex PCR, and TCRdb holds only the in-frame ones, with some missing. Here the sample spans some 14,000 clones, 80% to 85% being singletons. The receptor's source is a human donor in good health. Sequenced input: PBMCs.

The CDR3 loop reads CASRARYSGNTIYF. The CDR3 nucleotides are TGTGCCAGCAGGGCTCGATACTCTGGAAACACCATATATTTT. The genes are TRBV6-1 and TRBJ1-3; no reliable D call. The CDR3 loop spans 14 amino acids. Germline CDR1 reads MNHNS; CDR2 reads SASEGT. V lost 6 bases and J 0 bases, leaving 9 bases between the germline ends.